Listed here are 18 T cell receptor beta chains from one sample, sequenced in a study of blood T cells in healthy people across ages. The use of a sample-barcoded 5' primer and a J-beta primer mix characterized a second PCR of roughly 6 to 11 cycles. MiXCR was run by TCRdb on the 5' RACE reads, yielding one entry per CDR3 protein. The data hold around 1,900,000 distinct CDR3 sequences, with 35% to 50% observed a single time. Source material: blood. Source of these receptors: a human donor in good health.

Concerning this clonotype itself: With a much larger clone just one base away, this may be a read error. The gene calls are TRBV28 and TRBJ2-3; TRBD1 agrees at 10 bases. After removal of 11 bases from V and 4 bases from J, the junction contained 9 bases not matched to a gene. CDR1 and CDR2 (germline): MDHEN, SYDVKM. This CDR3 has 14 residues. This CDR3 is CALRTGGSADTQYF. CDR3 nucleotide sequence: TGTGCCTTGCGGACAGGGGGTAGCGCAGATACGCAGTATTTT.

V is TRBV19 and J is TRBJ2-7, with 9 bases fitting TRBD1. This CDR3 region has 16 residues. Germline CDR1 is LNHDA and CDR2 is SQIVND (reference sequence). Trimming took 9 bases from V and 3 from J; bases not matched to a gene: 15. The CDR3 nucleotides read TGTGCCAGATCATTTAATGGACAGGGGTACGGCTACGAGCAGTACTTC. It is translated as CARSFNGQGYGYEQYF.

CDR3 loop: CASSLTDRSSEQYF. In nucleotides, the CDR3 is TGTGCCAGCAGCTTAACTGACAGGTCGTCCGAGCAGTACTTC. This sequence joins TRBV7-9 and TRBJ2-5; D possibly corresponds to TRBD1 (6 bases). TRBJ2-7 matches the DNA end more closely, so the J call is doubtful. CDR1 and CDR2 (germline): SEHNR, FQNEAQ (reference sequence). The CDR3 sequence is 14 residues long.

As concerns this clonotype: With a much larger clone just one base away, this may be a read error. The chain links TRBV11-2 to TRBJ1-5, with D hard to call. Per the germline V gene, CDR1 is SGHAT and CDR2 is FQNNGV. This CDR3 has 13 amino acids. Trimming pared 2 bases from V and 5 bases from J, leaving 7 bases between. DNA for the CDR3: TGTGCCAGCAGCTTATCTTGGGATCAGCCCCAGCATTTT. The encoded protein is CASSLSWDQPQHF.

CDR3 nucleotides: TGCGCCAGCAGCTTGAGTCTCCAAGTCTACGAGCAGTACTTC. This gives the protein CASSLSLQVYEQYF. The chain employs TRBV5-1 and TRBJ2-7; D gene uncertain. Trimming cost V 1 base and J 3 bases, with 11 bases left between them. The germline V gene has CDR1 SGHRS and CDR2 YFSETQ. This CDR3 has 14 amino acids.

This chain joins TRBV7-2 and TRBJ1-6; 8 bases agree with TRBD1. The junction had 4 bases not matched to a gene; V was cut back by 3 bases and J by 9 bases. Germline V lookup: CDR1 SGHTA, CDR2 FQGNSA. This CDR3 has 14 amino acids. CDR3 bases: TGTGCCAGCAGCTTTGGCGGACAGGGTTCACCCCTCCACTTT. Translating it yields CASSFGGQGSPLHF. Full variable domain (missing parts from reference TRBV7-2 and TRBJ1-6): GAGVSQSPSNKVTEKGKDVELRCDPISGHTALYWYRQSLGQGLEFLIYFQGNSAPDKSGLPSDRFSAERTGGSVSTLTIQRTQQEDSAVYLCASSFGGQGSPLHFGNGTRLTVT.

The genes are TRBV20-1 and TRBJ1-5, with 7 bases that match TRBD1. Germline V gene data show CDR1 as DFQATT and CDR2 as SNEGSKA (reference sequence). There are 15 residues in the CDR3. V gave up 4 bases and J gave up 6 bases; unmatched junction bases: 12. The CDR3 bases are TGCAGTGCTACCAGACCCGACAGGGCGGCTCAGCCCCAGCATTTT. Its protein product is CSATRPDRAAQPQHF.

V usage is TRBV7-2 and J usage is TRBJ1-1; D possibly corresponds to TRBD1 (6 bases). The CDR3 loop spans 13 amino acids. Trimming shortened V by 7 bases and J by 1 base, and 10 bases separated the two germline ends. Germline V gene sequence: CDR1 SGHTA, CDR2 FQGNSA. The CDR3 here is CASKTDRNTEAFF. CDR3 nucleotide sequence: TGTGCCAGCAAGACGGACAGGAACACTGAAGCTTTCTTT.

This clonotype has a count of ten or more. V and J are TRBV6-5 and TRBJ2-6; unclear D gene. Germline CDR1 is MNHEY and CDR2 is SVGAGI. This CDR3 has 15 amino acids. The V end lost 4 bases, the J end lost 1 base, and 8 bases lay between the germline ends. The chain's CDR3 is CASSLWLSGANVLTF. DNA of the CDR3: TGTGCCAGCAGTTTATGGTTATCTGGGGCCAACGTCCTGACTTTC.

This chain uses TRBV9 with TRBJ2-1; D possibly corresponds to TRBD1 (7 bases). The V gene lost 4 bases and the J gene lost 2 bases, with 13 bases spanning the gap. CDR1 SGDLS and CDR2 YYNGEE come from the germline V gene. This CDR3 spans 15 amino acids. The CDR3 sequence is CASSSQGGTYNEQFF. Here the CDR3 DNA reads TGTGCCAGCAGCTCCCAGGGGGGCACCTACAATGAGCAGTTCTTC.

As regards this clonotype: A junction end diverges from the germline sequence, so it may reflect a read error. The chain joins TRBV5-6 to TRBJ2-7; D gene unclear. Germline assignment: CDR1 SGHDT and CDR2 YYEEEE. This CDR3 is built from 13 residues. CDR3 sequence: CAGSVWAAYEQYF. CDR3 sequence (DNA): TGTGCCGGCAGCGTGTGGGCAGCCTACGAGCAGTACTTC.

Details on this clonotype: The germline gene is not matched at one end of the junction; a read error may be the cause. The chain carries TRBV12-3 or TRBV12-4 and TRBJ2-5, with a possible D match to TRBD1 (6 bases). The CDR3 has 16 residues. In nucleotides, the CDR3 is TGTACCAGCAGTTTAGTGTTCGGAACAGGGAAAGAGACCCAGTACTTC. Translating it yields CTSSLVFGTGKETQYF.

This clonotype was seen a handful of times. The CDR3 DNA follows: TGTGCCAGCAGCCAAGACAGGTTTCATGAGCAGTTCTTC. This translates into CASSQDRFHEQFF. The gene calls are TRBV16 and TRBJ2-1; D might be TRBD1 (6 bases). V lost 2 bases to trimming and J lost 8 bases, with 10 bases between them. The CDR3 length is 13 residues. Germline CDR1 is KGHSY and CDR2 is FQNENV.

The V and J genes are TRBV4-2 and TRBJ2-5; no definite D call. The CDR3 is made up of 14 amino acids. V was cut by 0 bases and J by 2 bases, with 7 bases left in between. The germline V gene encodes CDR1 LGHNA and CDR2 YNFKEQ. The CDR3 sequence is CASSQDWSQETQYF. DNA for the CDR3: TGTGCCAGCAGCCAAGATTGGAGTCAAGAGACCCAGTACTTC.

This clonotype was counted between two and nine times. The rearrangement uses TRBV4-1 and TRBJ2-7, with D perhaps assigned TRBD1 or TRBD2 (6 bases each). The CDR3 extends over 16 amino acids. Trimming removed 3 bases from V and 2 bases from J, with 17 bases in between. Germline CDR1 MGHRA, CDR2 YSYEKL. The CDR3 coding sequence is TGCGCCAGCAGCCAGATAGGGGGGACAAATCCCTACGAGCAGTACTTC. Protein product: CASSQIGGTNPYEQYF.

Only a few counts were recorded for this clonotype. The chain employs TRBV10-3 and TRBJ2-5; TRBD2 might be the D (5 bases). Germline CDR1 and CDR2: ENHRY and SYGVKD. The CDR3 length is 15 residues. V lost 8 bases to trimming and J lost 3 bases, with 19 bases between them. CDR3 DNA: TGTGCCATCGCCAGCGGAACACCGAGAAAAGAGACCCAGTACTTC. Protein: CAIASGTPRKETQYF.

The V and J genes are TRBV20-1 and TRBJ2-3, with 10 bases aligning to TRBD2. CDR1 and CDR2 from the germline V gene are DFQATT and SNEGSKA (reference sequence). This CDR3 has 14 amino acids. The V and J ends lost 3 bases and 4 bases, in that order; junction bases with no gene match: 4. CDR3 DNA sequence: TGCAGTGCTAGCCGGACTAGCGGCGCAGATACGCAGTATTTT. It codes for CSASRTSGADTQYF.

Of note for this clonotype: The junction shows a germline mismatch at one end, possibly a read error. The chain recombines TRBV7-7 with TRBJ2-2, with D possibly being TRBD2 (6 bases). The V gene's germline CDR1 is SSHAT and CDR2 FNYEAQ (reference sequence). The CDR3 totals 17 residues. CDR3 amino acids: CASSSSRRGLNTGELFF. The CDR3 DNA sequence: TGTGCTAGCAGCTCTTCCAGGAGGGGCCTGAACACCGGGGAGCTGTTTTTT. Full variable domain (remainder filled in from reference TRBV7-7 and TRBJ2-2): GAGVSQSPRYKVTKRGQDVTLRCDPISSHATLYWYQQALGQGPEFLTYFNYEAQPDKSGLPSDRFSAERPEGSISTLTIQRTEQRDSAMYRCASSSSRRGLNTGELFFGEGSRLTVL.